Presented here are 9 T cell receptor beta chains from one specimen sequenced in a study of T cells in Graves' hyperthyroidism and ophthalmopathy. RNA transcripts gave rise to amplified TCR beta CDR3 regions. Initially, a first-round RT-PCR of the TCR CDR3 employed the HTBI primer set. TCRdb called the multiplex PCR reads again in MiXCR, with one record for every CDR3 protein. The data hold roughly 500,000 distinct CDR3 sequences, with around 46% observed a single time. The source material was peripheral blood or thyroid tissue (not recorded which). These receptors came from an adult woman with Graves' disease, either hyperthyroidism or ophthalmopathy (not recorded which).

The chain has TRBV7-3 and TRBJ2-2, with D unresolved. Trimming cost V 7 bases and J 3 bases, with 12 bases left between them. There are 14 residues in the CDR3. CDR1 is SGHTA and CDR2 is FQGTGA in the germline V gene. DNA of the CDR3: TGTGCCAGCACCCCCGGAGCACACACCGGGGAGCTGTTTTTT. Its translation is CASTPGAHTGELFF.

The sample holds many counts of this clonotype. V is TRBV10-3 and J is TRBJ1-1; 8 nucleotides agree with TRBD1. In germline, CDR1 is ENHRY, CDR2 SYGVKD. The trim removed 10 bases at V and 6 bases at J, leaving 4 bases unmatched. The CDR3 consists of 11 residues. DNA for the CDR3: TGTGCCACCCAGGGGGCGGCTGAAGCTTTCTTT. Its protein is CATQGAAEAFF.

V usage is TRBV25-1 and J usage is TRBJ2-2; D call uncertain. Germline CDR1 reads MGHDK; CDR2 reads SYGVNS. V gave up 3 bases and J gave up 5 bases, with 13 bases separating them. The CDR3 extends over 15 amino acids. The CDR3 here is CASSDFPLRTGELFF. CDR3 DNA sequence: TGTGCCAGCAGTGATTTTCCTCTGAGGACCGGGGAGCTGTTTTTT. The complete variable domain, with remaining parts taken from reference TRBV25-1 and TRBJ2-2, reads EADIYQTPRYLVIGTGKKITLECSQTMGHDKMYWYQQDPGMELHLIHYSYGVNSTEKGDLSSESTVSRIRTEHFPLTLESARPSHTSQYLCASSDFPLRTGELFFGEGSRLTVL.

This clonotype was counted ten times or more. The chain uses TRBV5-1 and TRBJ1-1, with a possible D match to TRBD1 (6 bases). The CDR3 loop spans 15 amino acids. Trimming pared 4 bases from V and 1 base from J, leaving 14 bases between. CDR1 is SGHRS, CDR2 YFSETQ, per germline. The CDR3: CASSPGRGTNTEAFF. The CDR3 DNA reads TGCGCCAGCAGCCCCGGTAGGGGGACGAACACTGAAGCTTTCTTT. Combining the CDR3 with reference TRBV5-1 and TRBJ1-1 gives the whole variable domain KAGVTQTPRYLIKTRGQQVTLSCSPISGHRSVSWYQQTPGQGLQFLFEYFSETQRNKGNFPGRFSGRQFSNSRSEMNVSTLELGDSALYLCASSPGRGTNTEAFFGQGTRLTVV.

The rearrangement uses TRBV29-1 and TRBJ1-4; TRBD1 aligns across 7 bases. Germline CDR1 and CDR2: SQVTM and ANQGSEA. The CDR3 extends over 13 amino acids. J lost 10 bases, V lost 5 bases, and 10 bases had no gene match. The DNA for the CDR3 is TGCAGCGTTTATCGGGAGTCAGGGGGAAAACTGTTTTTT. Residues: CSVYRESGGKLFF. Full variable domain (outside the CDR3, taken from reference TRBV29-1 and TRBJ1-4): SAVISQKPSRDICQRGTSLTIQCQVDSQVTMMFWYRQQPGQSLTLIATANQGSEATYESGFVIDKFPISRPNLTFSTLTVSNMSPEDSSIYLCSVYRESGGKLFFGSGTQLSVL.

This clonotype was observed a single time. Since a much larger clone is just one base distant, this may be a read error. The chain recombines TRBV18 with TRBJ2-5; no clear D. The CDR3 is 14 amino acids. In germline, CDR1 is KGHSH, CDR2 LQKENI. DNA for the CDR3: TGTGCCAGCTCATCACCCCATGGAGTGGAGACCCAGTACTTC. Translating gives CASSSPHGVETQYF. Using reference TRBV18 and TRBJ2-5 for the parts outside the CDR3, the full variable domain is NAGVMQNPRHLVRRRGQEARLRCSPMKGHSHVYWYRQLPEEGLKFMVYLQKENIIDESGMPKERFSAEFPKEGPSILRIQQVVRGDSAAYFCASSSPHGVETQYFGPGTRLLVL.

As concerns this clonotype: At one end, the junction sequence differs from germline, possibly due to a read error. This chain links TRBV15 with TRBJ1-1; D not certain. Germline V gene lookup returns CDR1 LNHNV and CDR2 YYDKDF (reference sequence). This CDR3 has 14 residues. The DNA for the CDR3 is TGTGCCACCAGTGAAATAGGGAGACACACCGAAGCTTTCTTT. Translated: CATSEIGRHTEAFF.

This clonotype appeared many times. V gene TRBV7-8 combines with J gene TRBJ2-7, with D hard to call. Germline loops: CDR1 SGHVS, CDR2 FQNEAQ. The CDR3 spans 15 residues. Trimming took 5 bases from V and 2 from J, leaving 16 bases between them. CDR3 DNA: TGTGCCAGCAGCCCTTACAGAAGCCTTACCTACGAGCAGTACTTC. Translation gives CASSPYRSLTYEQYF.

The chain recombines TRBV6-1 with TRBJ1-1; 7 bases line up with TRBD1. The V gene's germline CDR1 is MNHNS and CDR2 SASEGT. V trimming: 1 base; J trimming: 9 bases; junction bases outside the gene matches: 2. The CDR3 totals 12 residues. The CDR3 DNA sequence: TGTGCCAGCAGTGAAGAGACAGGGAAAGCTTTCTTT. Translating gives CASSEETGKAFF.